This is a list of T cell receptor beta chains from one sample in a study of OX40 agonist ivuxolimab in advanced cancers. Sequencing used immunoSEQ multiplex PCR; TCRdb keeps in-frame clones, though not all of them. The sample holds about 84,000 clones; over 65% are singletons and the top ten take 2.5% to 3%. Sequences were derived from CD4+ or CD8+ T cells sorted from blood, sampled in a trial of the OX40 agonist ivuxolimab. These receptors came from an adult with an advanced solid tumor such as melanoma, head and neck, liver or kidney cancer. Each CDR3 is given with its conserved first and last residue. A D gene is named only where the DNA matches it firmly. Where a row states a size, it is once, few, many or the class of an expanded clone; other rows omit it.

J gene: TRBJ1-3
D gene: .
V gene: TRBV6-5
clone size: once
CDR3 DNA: TGTGCCAGCAGCATGGGGCTGGTCGGTGAAAACACCATATATTTT
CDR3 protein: CASSMGLVGENTIYF

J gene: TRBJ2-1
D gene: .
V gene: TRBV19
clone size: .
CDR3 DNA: TGTGCCAGTAGTATTTCATCGGCCTTCTACAATGAGCAGTTCTTC
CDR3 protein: CASSISSAFYNEQFF

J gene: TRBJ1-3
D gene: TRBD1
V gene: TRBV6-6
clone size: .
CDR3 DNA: TGTGCCAGCATTCAGGGGGCTGGAAACACCATATATTTT
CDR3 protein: CASIQGAGNTIYF

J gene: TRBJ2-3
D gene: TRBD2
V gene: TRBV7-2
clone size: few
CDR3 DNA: TGTGCCAGCAGCCACCGAGTAGCGGGGGGGCAGTATTTT
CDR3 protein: CASSHRVAGGQYF

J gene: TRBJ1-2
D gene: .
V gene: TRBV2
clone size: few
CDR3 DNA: TGTGCCAGCAGCAGAAGTATATCTAACTATGGCTACACCTTC
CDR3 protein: CASSRSISNYGYTF

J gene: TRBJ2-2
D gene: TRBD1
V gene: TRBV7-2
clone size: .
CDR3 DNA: TGTGCCAGCAGCTTAAGGTCCCAGGGGGTTACCGGGGAGCTGTTTTTT
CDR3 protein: CASSLRSQGVTGELFF

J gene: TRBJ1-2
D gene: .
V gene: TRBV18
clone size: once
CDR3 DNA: TGTGCCAGCTCACCAGACAGGAGCTATGGCTACACCTTC
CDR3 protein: CASSPDRSYGYTF

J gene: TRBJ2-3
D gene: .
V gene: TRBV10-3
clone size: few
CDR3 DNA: TGTGCCATCAGTGAGGGGACCGGGGAAGATACGCAGTATTTT
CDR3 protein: CAISEGTGEDTQYF

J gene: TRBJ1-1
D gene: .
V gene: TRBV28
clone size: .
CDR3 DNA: TGTGCCAGCAGCTCTCCGGGACAAAAGGGGAGCACTGAAGCTTTCTTT
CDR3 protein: CASSSPGQKGSTEAFF

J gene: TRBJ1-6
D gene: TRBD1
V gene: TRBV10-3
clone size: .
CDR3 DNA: TGTGCCATCAGTGAAGGAGACAGGGCTTCACCCCTCCACTTT
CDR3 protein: CAISEGDRASPLHF

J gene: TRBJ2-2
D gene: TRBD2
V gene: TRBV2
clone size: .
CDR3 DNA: TGTGCCAGCACCATACTAGCGGGCAACGGGGAGCTGTTTTTT
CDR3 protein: CASTILAGNGELFF

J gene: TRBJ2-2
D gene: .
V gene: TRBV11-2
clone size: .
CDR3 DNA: TGTGCCAGCAGATCCCTCAGGGGGGACTCCAGAATCACCGGGGAGCTGTTTTTT
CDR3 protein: CASRSLRGDSRITGELFF